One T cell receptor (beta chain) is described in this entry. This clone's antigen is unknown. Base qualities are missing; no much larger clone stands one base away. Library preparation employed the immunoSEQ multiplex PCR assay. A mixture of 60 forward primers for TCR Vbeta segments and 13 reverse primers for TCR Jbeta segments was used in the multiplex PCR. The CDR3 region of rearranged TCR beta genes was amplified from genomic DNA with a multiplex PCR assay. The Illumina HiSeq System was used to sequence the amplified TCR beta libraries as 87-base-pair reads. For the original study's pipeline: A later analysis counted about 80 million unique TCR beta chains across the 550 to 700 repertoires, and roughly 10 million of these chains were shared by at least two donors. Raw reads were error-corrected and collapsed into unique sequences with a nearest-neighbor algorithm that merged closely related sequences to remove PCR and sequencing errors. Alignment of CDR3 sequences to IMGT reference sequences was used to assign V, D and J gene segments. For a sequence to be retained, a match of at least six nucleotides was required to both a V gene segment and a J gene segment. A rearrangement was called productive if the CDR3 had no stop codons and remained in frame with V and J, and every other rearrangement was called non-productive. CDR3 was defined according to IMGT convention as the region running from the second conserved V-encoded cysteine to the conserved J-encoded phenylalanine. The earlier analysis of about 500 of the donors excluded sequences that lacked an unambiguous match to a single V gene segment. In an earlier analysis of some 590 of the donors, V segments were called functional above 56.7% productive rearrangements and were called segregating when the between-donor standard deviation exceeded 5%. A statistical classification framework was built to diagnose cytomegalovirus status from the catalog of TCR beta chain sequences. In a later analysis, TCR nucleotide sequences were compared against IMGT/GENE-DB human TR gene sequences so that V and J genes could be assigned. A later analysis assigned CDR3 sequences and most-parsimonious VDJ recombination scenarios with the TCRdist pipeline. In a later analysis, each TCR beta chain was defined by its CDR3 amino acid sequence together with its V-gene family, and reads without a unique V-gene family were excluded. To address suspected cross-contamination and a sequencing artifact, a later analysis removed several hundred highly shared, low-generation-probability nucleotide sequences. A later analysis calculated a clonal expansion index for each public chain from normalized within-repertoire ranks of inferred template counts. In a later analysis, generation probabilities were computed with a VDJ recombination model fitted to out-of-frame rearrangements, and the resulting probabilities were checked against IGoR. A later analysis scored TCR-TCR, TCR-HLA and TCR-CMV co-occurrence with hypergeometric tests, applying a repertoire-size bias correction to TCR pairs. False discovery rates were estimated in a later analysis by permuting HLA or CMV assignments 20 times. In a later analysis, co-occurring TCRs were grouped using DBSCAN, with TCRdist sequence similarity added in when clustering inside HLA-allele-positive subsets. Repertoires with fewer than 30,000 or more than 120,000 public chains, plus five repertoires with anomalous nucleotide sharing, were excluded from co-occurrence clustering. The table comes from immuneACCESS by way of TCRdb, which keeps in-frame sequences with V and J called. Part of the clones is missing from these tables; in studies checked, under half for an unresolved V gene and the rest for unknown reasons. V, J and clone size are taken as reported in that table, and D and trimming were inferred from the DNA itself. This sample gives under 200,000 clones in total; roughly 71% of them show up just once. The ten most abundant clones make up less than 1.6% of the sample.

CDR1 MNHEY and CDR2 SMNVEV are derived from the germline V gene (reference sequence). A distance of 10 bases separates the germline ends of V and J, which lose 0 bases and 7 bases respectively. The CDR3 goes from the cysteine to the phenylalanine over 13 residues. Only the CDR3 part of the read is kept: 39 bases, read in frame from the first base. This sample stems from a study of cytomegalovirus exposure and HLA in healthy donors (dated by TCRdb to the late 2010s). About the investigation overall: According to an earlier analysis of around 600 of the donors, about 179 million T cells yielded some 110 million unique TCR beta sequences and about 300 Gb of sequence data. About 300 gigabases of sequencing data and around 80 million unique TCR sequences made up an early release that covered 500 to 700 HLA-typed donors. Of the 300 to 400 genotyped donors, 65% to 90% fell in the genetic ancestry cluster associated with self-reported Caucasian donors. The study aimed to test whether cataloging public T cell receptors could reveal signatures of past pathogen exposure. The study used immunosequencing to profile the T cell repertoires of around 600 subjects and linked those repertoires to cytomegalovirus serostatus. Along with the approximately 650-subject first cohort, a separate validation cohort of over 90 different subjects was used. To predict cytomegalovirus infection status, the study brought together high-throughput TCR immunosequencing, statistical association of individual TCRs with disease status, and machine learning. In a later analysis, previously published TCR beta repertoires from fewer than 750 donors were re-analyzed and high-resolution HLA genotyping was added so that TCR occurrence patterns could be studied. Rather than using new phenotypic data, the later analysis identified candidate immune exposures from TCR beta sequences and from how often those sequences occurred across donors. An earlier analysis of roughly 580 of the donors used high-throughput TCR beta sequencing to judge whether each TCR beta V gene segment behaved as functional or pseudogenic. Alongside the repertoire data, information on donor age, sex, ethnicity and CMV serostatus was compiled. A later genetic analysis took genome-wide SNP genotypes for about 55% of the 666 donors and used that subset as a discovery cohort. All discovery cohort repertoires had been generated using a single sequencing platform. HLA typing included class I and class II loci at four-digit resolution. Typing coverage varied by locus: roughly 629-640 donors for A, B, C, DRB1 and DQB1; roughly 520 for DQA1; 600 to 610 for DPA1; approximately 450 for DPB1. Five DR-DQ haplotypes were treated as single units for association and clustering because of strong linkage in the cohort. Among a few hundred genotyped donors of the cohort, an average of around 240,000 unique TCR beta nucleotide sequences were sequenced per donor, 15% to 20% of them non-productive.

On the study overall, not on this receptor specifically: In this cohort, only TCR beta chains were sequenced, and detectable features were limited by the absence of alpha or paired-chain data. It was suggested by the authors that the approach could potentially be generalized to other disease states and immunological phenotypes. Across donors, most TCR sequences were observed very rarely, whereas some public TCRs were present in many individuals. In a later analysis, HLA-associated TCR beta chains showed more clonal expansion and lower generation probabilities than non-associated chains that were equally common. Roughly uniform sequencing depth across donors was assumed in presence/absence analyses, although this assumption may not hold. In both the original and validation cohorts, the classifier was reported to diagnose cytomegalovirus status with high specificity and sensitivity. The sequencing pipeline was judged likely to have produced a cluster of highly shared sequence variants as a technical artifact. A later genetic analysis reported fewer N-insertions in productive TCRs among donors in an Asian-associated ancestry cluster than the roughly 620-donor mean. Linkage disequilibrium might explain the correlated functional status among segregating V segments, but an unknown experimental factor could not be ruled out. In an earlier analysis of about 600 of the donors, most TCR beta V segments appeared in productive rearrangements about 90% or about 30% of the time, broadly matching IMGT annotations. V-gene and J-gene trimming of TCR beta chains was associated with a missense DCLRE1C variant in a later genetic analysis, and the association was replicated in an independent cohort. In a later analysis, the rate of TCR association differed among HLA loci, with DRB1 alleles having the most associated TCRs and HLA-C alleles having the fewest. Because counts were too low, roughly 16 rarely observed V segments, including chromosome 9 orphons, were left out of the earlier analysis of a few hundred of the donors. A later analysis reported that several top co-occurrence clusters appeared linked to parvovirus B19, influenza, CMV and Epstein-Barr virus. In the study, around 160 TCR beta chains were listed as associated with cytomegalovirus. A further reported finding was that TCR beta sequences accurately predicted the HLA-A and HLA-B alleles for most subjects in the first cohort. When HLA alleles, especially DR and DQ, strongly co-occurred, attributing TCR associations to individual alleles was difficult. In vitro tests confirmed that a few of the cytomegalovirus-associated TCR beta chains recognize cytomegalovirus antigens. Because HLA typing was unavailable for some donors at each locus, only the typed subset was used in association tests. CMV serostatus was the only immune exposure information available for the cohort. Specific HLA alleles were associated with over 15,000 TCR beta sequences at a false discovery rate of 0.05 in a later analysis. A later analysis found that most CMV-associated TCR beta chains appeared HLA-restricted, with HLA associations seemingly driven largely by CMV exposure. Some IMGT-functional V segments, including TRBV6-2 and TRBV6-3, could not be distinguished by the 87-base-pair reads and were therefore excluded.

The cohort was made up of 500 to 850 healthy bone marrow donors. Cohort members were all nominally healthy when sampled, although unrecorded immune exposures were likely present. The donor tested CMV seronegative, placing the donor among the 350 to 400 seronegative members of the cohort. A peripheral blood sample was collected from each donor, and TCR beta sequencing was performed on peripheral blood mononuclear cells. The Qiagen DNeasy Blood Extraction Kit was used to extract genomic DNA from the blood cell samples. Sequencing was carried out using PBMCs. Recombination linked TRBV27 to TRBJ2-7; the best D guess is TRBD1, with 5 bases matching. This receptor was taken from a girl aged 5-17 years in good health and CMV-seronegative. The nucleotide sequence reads TGTGCCAGCAGTTTATCGGGGAACAGGGAGCAGTACTTC. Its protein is CASSLSGNREQYF.